These 29 T cell receptor beta chains were all obtained from the same sample, sequenced in a study of regulatory T cells in long-lasting Graves disease. Investigators prepared the TCR beta libraries by applying iRepertoire HTBI primers and Arm-PCR of CDR3 regions. TCRdb analysed the multiplex PCR reads with MiXCR anew, one entry per CDR3 protein. The profile shows about 420,000 distinct CDR3 sequences, about 16% of them singletons. The time point here: newly diagnosed GD, antithyroid drugs for less than 3 months. The TCR library was made from RNA that had been extracted from PBMCs in TRIzol. The sample was also linked to a second study, of T cells in Graves' hyperthyroidism and ophthalmopathy.

Here the sequenced sample was peripheral blood mononuclear cells (PBMCs), taken at new diagnosis, from a patient treated with antithyroid drugs. The receptors were sampled from a woman between 18 and 29 years old with Graves disease.

The genes are TRBV2 and TRBJ1-2; TRBD1 matches at 9 bases. Germline V gene data show CDR1 as SNHLY and CDR2 as FYNNEI. V was pared by 4 bases and J by 4 bases, with 1 base of the junction left unmatched. The CDR3 contains 13 residues. CDR3 nucleotide sequence: TGTGCCAGCAGTGCACAGGGGGCCTATGGCTACACCTTC. It encodes CASSAQGAYGYTF. The full variable domain, in which reference TRBV2 and TRBJ1-2 provide the parts outside the CDR3, is EPEVTQTPSHQVTQMGQEVILRCVPISNHLYFYWYRQILGQKVEFLVSFYNNEISEKSEIFDDQFSVERPDGSNFTLKIRSTKLEDSAMYFCASSAQGAYGYTFGSGTRLTVV.

This clonotype was seen many times. The chain employs TRBV7-2 and TRBJ2-3; TRBD2 agrees at 14 bases. Germline lookup yields CDR1 SGHTA and CDR2 FQGNSA. V shed 3 bases, J shed 6 bases, and the junction held 11 bases outside the gene matches. The CDR3 length is 18 residues. The CDR3 protein is CASSLDPGLAGVWDTQYF. Here the CDR3 DNA reads TGTGCCAGCAGCTTGGACCCGGGACTAGCGGGAGTTTGGGATACGCAGTATTTT.

Only a few counts were recorded for this clonotype. The genes are TRBV6-1 and TRBJ2-7, with 11 bases aligning to TRBD2. The V and J ends lost 4 bases and 1 base, in that order; junction bases with no gene match: 6. The length of the CDR3 is 16 residues. Per germline, CDR1 MNHNS and CDR2 SASEGT. The DNA for the CDR3 is TGTGCCAGCAGTGCAACTAGCGGGAGTAGGTCCTACGAGCAGTACTTC. It codes for CASSATSGSRSYEQYF.

This clonotype has only one observation. A much larger clone differs by one base, so this may be a read error. This chain joins TRBV6-1 and TRBJ1-2; possibly TRBD1 for D (5 bases). Per germline, CDR1 MNHNS and CDR2 SASEGT. CDR3 length equals 15 residues. The CDR3 bases are TGTGCCGGCAGTGAAGCTCAGCGACGGGGGGATGGCTACACCTTC. Translated: CAGSEAQRRGDGYTF.

This clonotype was seen a few times. J is TRBJ1-4 and V is TRBV11-3, with TRBD1 matching 9 bases. V shed 5 bases and J 8 bases; nucleotides not matched to a gene: 6. The germline V gene has CDR1 SGHNT and CDR2 YENEEA. The CDR3 loop spans 14 amino acids. Here the CDR3 reads CASSQGTGREKLFF. In nucleotides, the CDR3 is TGTGCCAGCAGCCAAGGGACAGGGAGGGAAAAACTGTTTTTT.

This clonotype was observed a few times. The rearrangement joins TRBV7-9 to TRBJ2-1; no reliable D call. Trimming removed 4 bases at V and 7 bases at J, with 8 bases between. CDR1 and CDR2 from the germline V gene are SEHNR and FQNEAQ (reference sequence). The CDR3 length is 12 residues. CDR3 region: CASSSRENEQFF. The CDR3 DNA follows: TGTGCCAGCAGCTCCCGCGAGAATGAGCAGTTCTTC.

This clonotype has ten or more counts. This chain joins TRBV18 and TRBJ1-6; D is unresolved. Germline V CDR1 and CDR2: KGHSH, LQKENI. The CDR3 has 16 amino acids. Trimming shortened V by 5 bases and J by 7 bases, and 18 bases separated the two germline ends. Here the CDR3 reads CASSTLPGNKNSPLHF. The CDR3 bases are TGTGCCAGCTCAACTCTCCCCGGGAACAAGAATTCACCCCTCCACTTT.

This clonotype appeared many times. The chain links TRBV18 to TRBJ2-5, with D unresolved. The length of the CDR3 is 12 residues. Looked up from germline, CDR1 is KGHSH and CDR2 is LQKENI. The V end was cut by 3 bases, the J end by 5 bases, with 7 bases between. CDR3 protein: CASSPRTETQYF. CDR3 nucleotide sequence: TGTGCCAGCTCACCCCGCACCGAGACCCAGTACTTC.

In this sample, this clonotype turned up many times. This chain joins TRBV7-2 and TRBJ2-1; D call uncertain. From germline, CDR1 is SGHTA and CDR2 FQGNSA. This CDR3 comprises 14 residues. With 6 bases removed from V and 3 bases from J, the gap between germline ends came to 12 bases. DNA for the CDR3: TGTGCCAGCAGGAAGGAGTTCGGCTACAATGAGCAGTTCTTC. It codes for CASRKEFGYNEQFF.

This clonotype was seen a handful of times. The gene calls are TRBV9 and TRBJ2-2, with 7 bases that match TRBD2. Trimming took 0 bases from V and 4 from J; bases not matched to a gene: 3. This CDR3 spans 15 amino acids. Germline values: CDR1 SGDLS, CDR2 YYNGEE. The chain's CDR3 is CASSVVPGGTGELFF. CDR3 nucleotide sequence: TGTGCCAGCAGCGTAGTTCCGGGAGGCACCGGGGAGCTGTTTTTT.

This clonotype was detected ten times or more. The chain carries TRBV6-2 or TRBV6-3 and TRBJ2-5, with 9 nucleotides matching TRBD1. Germline loops: CDR1 MNHEY, CDR2 SVGEGT. Germline trimming cut 10 bases from V and 5 bases from J; bases unmatched to any gene: 8. This CDR3 comprises 13 residues. CDR3 in amino acids: CATRTGAVETQYF. The DNA for the CDR3 is TGTGCCACGCGGACAGGGGCGGTGGAGACCCAGTACTTC.

The J gene is TRBJ2-3, the V gene TRBV4-3; unclear D gene. V was cut by 0 bases and J by 0 bases, with 13 bases left in between. The germline gives CDR1 LGHNA, CDR2 YSLEER. The CDR3 length is 17 residues. CDR3 region: CASSQEGTGGSTDTQYF. As DNA, the CDR3 is TGCGCCAGCAGCCAAGAGGGAACGGGCGGTAGCACAGATACGCAGTATTTT.

Notes on this clonotype: This could be a read error, since a much larger clone is one nucleotide away. The J gene is TRBJ2-1, the V gene TRBV7-2, with D possibly matching TRBD2 (6 bases). Germline V gene data show CDR1 as SGHTA and CDR2 as FQGNSA. The CDR3 sequence is 14 residues long. Trimming removed 5 bases from V and 10 bases from J, with 18 bases in between. The CDR3 loop is CASSTFRDSYEQFF. In DNA, the CDR3 is TGTGCCAGCAGCACCTTCCGGGACTCCTACGAGCAGTTCTTC.

Only a few counts were recorded for this clonotype. The chain is built from TRBV12-3 or TRBV12-4 and TRBJ1-3; 9 positions match TRBD1. V lost 1 base and J lost 2; bases outside the gene matches: 3. The CDR3 spans 16 residues. CDR3 coding DNA: TGTGCCAGCAGTTTAGTGGGACAGGGAACTGGAAACACCATATATTTT. It specifies CASSLVGQGTGNTIYF.

This clonotype was observed many times. The chain carries TRBV28 and TRBJ2-7; the match to TRBD2 covers 8 bases. The junction had 7 bases not matched to a gene; V was cut back by 7 bases and J by 5 bases. The CDR3 consists of 13 residues. Germline V gene data show CDR1 as MDHEN and CDR2 as SYDVKM. CDR3 in DNA: TGTGCCAGCACCATACGGGGGGGCCACGAGCAGTACTTC. It codes for CASTIRGGHEQYF. Using reference TRBV28 and TRBJ2-7 for the parts outside the CDR3, the full variable domain is DVKVTQSSRYLVKRTGEKVFLECVQDMDHENMFWYRQDPGLGLRLIYFSYDVKMKEKGDIPEGYSVSREKKERFSLILESASTNQTSMYLCASTIRGGHEQYFGPGTRLTVT.

DNA for the CDR3: TGTGCCAGCAGTTTATACAGGGCGGATAACACCGGGGAGCTGTTTTTT. It codes for CASSLYRADNTGELFF. This chain joins TRBV27 and TRBJ2-2; D possibly corresponds to TRBD1 (6 bases). This CDR3 region has 16 residues. The V gene lost 1 base and the J gene lost 2 bases, with 11 bases spanning the gap. Germline V gives CDR1 MNHEY, CDR2 SMNVEV (reference sequence).

This clonotype has a count of ten or more. The chain joins TRBV28 to TRBJ2-5, with D maybe TRBD1 (6 bases). V was pared by 5 bases and J by 1 base, with 8 bases between. The CDR3 extends over 13 amino acids. Germline CDR1 MDHEN, CDR2 SYDVKM. DNA for the CDR3: TGTGCCAGCAGTGGGGACACCCAAGAGACCCAGTACTTC. Residues: CASSGDTQETQYF.

This clonotype was recorded many times. The J gene is TRBJ2-7, the V gene TRBV6-5; 8 nucleotides line up with TRBD2. The CDR3 length is 16 residues. Germline CDR1 and CDR2: MNHEY and SVGAGI. J gave up 8 bases and V 0 bases, and 12 bases lay outside the gene matches. CDR3 protein: CASSYSVSGTRGQQYF. The CDR3 nucleotides are TGTGCCAGCAGTTACTCGGTTAGCGGGACCCGAGGACAGCAGTACTTC.

Only a few counts were recorded for this clonotype. A read error may be the cause here, since a much bigger clone is one base away. The V and J genes are TRBV7-2 and TRBJ2-7; 16 bases map to TRBD2. Looked up from germline, CDR1 is SGHTA and CDR2 is FQGNSA. This CDR3 has 16 amino acids. V was clipped by 4 bases and J by 2 bases; unmatched bases: 2. CDR3 residues: CASSSGLAGGPYEQYF. CDR3 DNA sequence: TGTGCCAGCAGCTCGGGACTAGCGGGAGGGCCCTACGAGCAGTACTTC.

About this clonotype itself: A clone one base away is much larger, so this may be a read error. The chain uses TRBV29-1 and TRBJ2-7; 11 bases are shared with TRBD2. With 6 bases clipped from V and 7 bases from J, the junction kept 14 bases outside the gene matches. Germline loops: CDR1 SQVTM, CDR2 ANQGSEA. The CDR3 sequence is 15 residues long. CDR3 sequence (DNA): TGCAGCGTGGGGGGTAGCGGGAGGGACAACAATGAGCAGTACTTC. Amino acids: CSVGGSGRDNNEQYF.

This clonotype was detected ten times or more. This chain uses TRBV7-9 with TRBJ2-3; a possible D gene is TRBD1 (6 bases). The CDR3 covers 14 residues. The V end lost 4 bases, the J end lost 6 bases, and 14 bases lay between the germline ends. Germline V lookup: CDR1 SEHNR, CDR2 FQNEAQ (reference sequence). The CDR3 nucleotides are TGTGCCAGCAGCTCCAGACAGGTCGTTGATACGCAGTATTTT. This translates into CASSSRQVVDTQYF.

The sample holds many counts of this clonotype. The rearrangement links TRBV13 to TRBJ2-5; the D gene is possibly TRBD2 (5 bases). Per germline, CDR1 PRHDT and CDR2 FYEKMQ (reference sequence). The V gene lost 3 bases and the J gene lost 3 bases, with 14 bases spanning the gap. This CDR3 is built from 15 residues. CDR3 protein: CASSFAGTRKETQYF. CDR3 nucleotides: TGTGCCAGCAGCTTTGCGGGTACACGAAAAGAGACCCAGTACTTC. The entire variable domain, with the rest obtained from reference TRBV13 and TRBJ2-5, is as follows: AAGVIQSPRHLIKEKRETATLKCYPIPRHDTVYWYQQGPGQDPQFLISFYEKMQSDKGSIPDRFSAQQFSDYHSELNMSSLELGDSALYFCASSFAGTRKETQYFGPGTRLLVL.

This clonotype has ten or more counts. J is TRBJ2-5 and V is TRBV30; tentatively, D is TRBD2 (5 bases). The length of the CDR3 is 11 residues. V lost 4 bases and J 9 bases, leaving 12 bases between the germline ends. CDR1 is GTSNPN, CDR2 SVGIG, per germline (reference sequence). DNA for the CDR3: TGTGCCTGGACCCGAGGGCCAGCCCAGTACTTC. Translated: CAWTRGPAQYF. The entire variable domain, with the rest obtained from reference TRBV30 and TRBJ2-5, is as follows: SQTIHQWPATLVQPVGSPLSLECTVEGTSNPNLYWYRQAAGRGLQLLFYSVGIGQISSEVPQNLSASRPQDRQFILSSKKLLLSDSGFYLCAWTRGPAQYFGPGTRLLVL.

This clonotype was seen a few times. The chain uses TRBV29-1 and TRBJ1-1; no firm D call. Trimming took 2 bases from V and 7 from J, leaving 8 bases between them. This CDR3 spans 11 amino acids. Germline V gives CDR1 SQVTM, CDR2 ANQGSEA. CDR3 residues: CSVEFQLEAFF. The CDR3 nucleotides are TGCAGCGTTGAATTCCAGCTTGAAGCTTTCTTT.

This clonotype has more than one count but fewer than ten. The rearrangement uses TRBV14 and TRBJ1-1, with D unresolved. CDR3 length: 14 amino acids. Germline CDR1 reads SGHDN; CDR2 reads FVKESK. Trimming shortened V by 0 bases and J by 5 bases, and 10 bases separated the two germline ends. CDR3 DNA sequence: TGTGCCAGCAGCCAAGATTTCTTGTTGACTGAAGCTTTCTTT. Amino acid sequence: CASSQDFLLTEAFF.

This clonotype was counted at least ten times. V usage is TRBV6-9 and J usage is TRBJ1-1; TRBD1 agrees at 9 bases. V gave up 4 bases and J gave up 4 bases; unmatched junction bases: 7. Germline CDR1 MNHGY, CDR2 SVAAGI. CDR3 length: 15 residues. CDR3 nucleotides: TGTGCCAGCAGTTTGGGACAGGGAGTGGGCACTGAAGCTTTCTTT. Its protein is CASSLGQGVGTEAFF.

This chain joins TRBV30 and TRBJ2-2, with 9 bases that match TRBD2. There are 19 residues in the CDR3. Unmatched junction bases numbered 14, after V lost 3 bases and J lost 0 bases. In germline, CDR1 is GTSNPN, CDR2 SVGIG (reference sequence). The CDR3 reads CAWRPMYGLAGSNTGELFF. CDR3 nucleotide sequence: TGTGCCTGGAGGCCTATGTATGGCCTAGCGGGATCGAACACCGGGGAGCTGTTTTTT.

This clonotype occurred a few times. V gene TRBV6-1 combines with J gene TRBJ2-1, with D tentatively TRBD1 (6 bases). Germline V gene lookup returns CDR1 MNHNS and CDR2 SASEGT. V dropped 7 bases and J dropped 6 bases, with 13 bases sitting between them. The CDR3 loop spans 13 amino acids. CDR3: CASNSGVRNEQFF. CDR3 nucleotides: TGTGCCAGCAATTCAGGGGTTCGCAATGAGCAGTTCTTC.

This clonotype was picked up a small number of times. This chain links TRBV7-2 with TRBJ2-1; D assignment may be TRBD1 or TRBD2 (5 bases each). The germline V gene encodes CDR1 SGHTA and CDR2 FQGNSA. The CDR3 consists of 15 residues. V gave up 1 base and J gave up 8 bases, with 15 bases separating them. The CDR3, as DNA: TGTGCCAGCAGCTTAGGGGGACGGGATTTGGATGAGCAGTTCTTC. Translating gives CASSLGGRDLDEQFF.